The 3 T cell receptor beta chains in this list originate from one sample, sequenced in a study of CD8 T cells in Susac syndrome. With random hexamers, reverse transcription was performed on about 0.5 to 1 ug of RNA. In TCRdb, the immunoSEQ multiplex PCR reads were re-called with MiXCR into one record per CDR3 protein. The sample consists of 300,000 or so distinct CDR3 sequences, around 92% of them appearing once. The sequenced material came from CD4+ T cells from PBMCs. The origin of the receptors is a human donor with multiple sclerosis.

This clonotype was seen a single time. The V call is TRBV15, the J call TRBJ1-5, with TRBD1 as a possible D gene (5 bases). Trimming pared 0 bases from V and 4 bases from J, leaving 10 bases between. CDR3 size: 15 residues. Germline lookup yields CDR1 LNHNV and CDR2 YYDKDF (reference sequence). CDR3 residues: CATSRDRGSNQPQHF. In DNA form, the CDR3 reads TGTGCCACCAGCAGAGATCGGGGCAGTAATCAGCCCCAGCATTTT.

The chain joins TRBV12-3 or TRBV12-4 to TRBJ2-3, with 9 nucleotides matching TRBD2. The J segment lost 1 base and the V segment lost 4 bases, leaving 3 bases of the junction unmatched. The length of the CDR3 is 15 residues. The CDR3 nucleotides are TGTGCCAGCAGTTCCAGCGGGGGGCGCACAGATACGCAGTATTTT. Its translation is CASSSSGGRTDTQYF.

The chain couples TRBV29-1 to TRBJ1-3; D call uncertain. The germline V gene encodes CDR1 SQVTM and CDR2 ANQGSEA. The CDR3 sequence is 14 residues long. V dropped 4 bases and J dropped 1 base, with 11 bases sitting between them. Here the CDR3 DNA reads TGCAGCGTTGGAGTGGCATCTTCTGGAAACACCATATATTTT. It yields the protein CSVGVASSGNTIYF.